Following are 21 T cell receptor beta chains from one sample sequenced in a study of shared clonotypes between healthy human individuals. Clones were sequenced by immunoSEQ multiplex PCR, and TCRdb holds only the in-frame ones, with some missing. The data show roughly 2.2 million clones, 85% to 95% seen once. Source material: naive CD4+ T cells from PBMCs. The subset was: CD45RA+ positively selected. All receptors derive from a young man in good health. Some clones in this sample may be carry-over from other donors' samples.

This chain uses TRBV28 with TRBJ2-7; 8 bases are shared with TRBD1. CDR3 length: 15 amino acids. Germline CDR1 and CDR2: MDHEN and SYDVKM. The V gene end was trimmed by 8 bases and the J gene end by 6 bases; junction bases not matched to a gene: 15. CDR3 in DNA: TGTGCCAGCTCTAGACCCACAGGGGGACGCTCCGAGCAGTACTTC. Residues: CASSRPTGGRSEQYF. The full variable domain, its missing parts supplied by reference TRBV28 and TRBJ2-7, is DVKVTQSSRYLVKRTGEKVFLECVQDMDHENMFWYRQDPGLGLRLIYFSYDVKMKEKGDIPEGYSVSREKKERFSLILESASTNQTSMYLCASSRPTGGRSEQYFGPGTRLTVT.

This clone has just one count. This chain links TRBV19 with TRBJ2-1; possibly TRBD2 for D (5 bases). Germline values: CDR1 LNHDA, CDR2 SQIVND (reference sequence). The CDR3 sequence is 13 residues long. V was cut by 4 bases and J by 4 bases, with 8 bases left in between. CDR3 sequence reads: CASSTLAYNEQFF. CDR3 nucleotide sequence: TGTGCCAGTAGTACATTAGCGTACAATGAGCAGTTCTTC.

This chain uses TRBV5-1 with TRBJ1-2; the D gene is possibly TRBD1 (5 bases). Germline loops: CDR1 SGHRS, CDR2 YFSETQ. The CDR3 sequence is 15 residues long. V gave up 0 bases and J gave up 6 bases, with 15 bases separating them. The CDR3 DNA reads TGCGCCAGCAGCTTGGCAATGGTGGGACGGAATGGCTACACCTTC. Translated: CASSLAMVGRNGYTF.

The chain has TRBV28 and TRBJ2-1; 12 bases agree with TRBD2. Trimming removed 3 bases from V and 7 bases from J; junction bases left unmatched: 10. CDR1 and CDR2 (germline): MDHEN, SYDVKM. The length of the CDR3 is 17 residues. The CDR3 loop reads CASSLDASGRAGNEQFF. CDR3 nucleotides: TGTGCCAGCAGTTTGGACGCTAGCGGGAGGGCCGGAAATGAGCAGTTCTTC.

The V call is TRBV9, the J call TRBJ2-7; 9 positions agree with TRBD2. CDR1 and CDR2 from the germline V gene are SGDLS and YYNGEE. Germline trimming cut 2 bases from V and 5 bases from J; bases unmatched to any gene: 8. The CDR3 contains 15 residues. In DNA, the CDR3 is TGTGCCAGCAGCGTTGGCCTAGCGGGATTGGACGAGCAGTACTTC. Protein product: CASSVGLAGLDEQYF. Using reference TRBV9 and TRBJ2-7 for the parts outside the CDR3, the full variable domain is DSGVTQTPKHLITATGQRVTLRCSPRSGDLSVYWYQQSLDQGLQFLIQYYNGEERAKGNILERFSAQQFPDLHSELNLSSLELGDSALYFCASSVGLAGLDEQYFGPGTRLTVT.

CDR3 protein: CASSTDRVLGEQYF. The CDR3 DNA is TGCGCCAGCAGCACCGACAGGGTCCTCGGTGAGCAGTACTTC. The chain recombines TRBV5-1 with TRBJ2-7; 7 positions agree with TRBD1. V lost 4 bases to trimming and J lost 7 bases; unmatched junction nucleotides: 11. The length of the CDR3 is 14 residues. From germline, CDR1 is SGHRS and CDR2 YFSETQ.

The chain employs TRBV30 and TRBJ2-5; D may match TRBD1 or TRBD2 (6 bases each). The germline gives CDR1 GTSNPN, CDR2 SVGIG (reference sequence). CDR3 length: 14 residues. V was shortened by 5 bases and J by 5 bases, with 18 bases between the two germline ends. CDR3 sequence reads: CAWAPGANGETQYF. The CDR3 region has the DNA TGTGCCTGGGCTCCGGGGGCAAACGGGGAGACCCAGTACTTC.

The chain combines TRBV19 with TRBJ1-5; the D is unclear. Trimming removed 1 base at V and 2 bases at J, with 12 bases between. CDR1 is LNHDA, CDR2 SQIVND, per germline (reference sequence). CDR3 length: 16 residues. The CDR3, as DNA: TGTGCCAGTAGTATAGTGGGCAGTGGAGGCAATCAGCCCCAGCATTTT. Translating gives CASSIVGSGGNQPQHF.

This clone has only one observation. This chain joins TRBV18 and TRBJ2-3; 9 bases fit TRBD2. V was pared by 4 bases and J by 3 bases, with 2 bases of the junction left unmatched. The CDR3 has 14 residues. Germline V gene data show CDR1 as KGHSH and CDR2 as LQKENI. CDR3: CASSHGLATDTQYF. The DNA for the CDR3 is TGTGCCAGCTCACACGGACTAGCGACAGATACGCAGTATTTT.

V usage is TRBV27 and J usage is TRBJ2-7; maybe TRBD1 (5 bases). The germline V gene encodes CDR1 MNHEY and CDR2 SMNVEV (reference sequence). The CDR3 totals 15 residues. The V end lost 5 bases, the J end lost 0 bases, and 14 bases lay between the germline ends. The CDR3 DNA sequence: TGTGCCAGCAGTGCCTATGCAGGGATCTCCTACGAGCAGTACTTC. Translated: CASSAYAGISYEQYF.

The chain uses TRBV5-1 and TRBJ1-1; D gene ambiguous. V lost 0 bases and J 1 base, leaving 7 bases between the germline ends. CDR1 SGHRS and CDR2 YFSETQ come from the germline V gene. This CDR3 is built from 14 residues. CDR3 residues: CASSLVRKNTEAFF. CDR3 nucleotide sequence: TGCGCCAGCAGCTTGGTAAGAAAGAACACTGAAGCTTTCTTT.

The count of this clone is one. This chain connects TRBV7-8 to TRBJ1-5; D gene uncertain. V was trimmed by 3 bases and J by 1 base, leaving 10 bases between them. Germline V lookup: CDR1 SGHVS, CDR2 FQNEAQ. The length of the CDR3 is 15 residues. CDR3 amino acids: CASSFTVGSNQPQHF. Here the CDR3 DNA reads TGTGCCAGCAGCTTTACCGTAGGCAGCAATCAGCCCCAGCATTTT.

This chain uses TRBV27 with TRBJ1-2; D perhaps matches TRBD1 (5 bases). The CDR3 has 12 residues. Per germline, CDR1 MNHEY and CDR2 SMNVEV (reference sequence). Trimming removed 7 bases at V and 4 bases at J, with 10 bases between. The CDR3: CASNTGPYGYTF. In DNA form, the CDR3 reads TGTGCCAGCAATACAGGACCCTATGGCTACACCTTC.

The chain joins TRBV5-4 to TRBJ2-7, with TRBD1 identical over 7 bases. V gave up 4 bases and J gave up 0 bases; unmatched junction bases: 4. CDR3 length: 14 residues. Germline V gene sequence: CDR1 SGHNT, CDR2 YYREEE (reference sequence). The DNA of the CDR3 is TGTGCCAGCAGCCGACAGGGTTTCTCCTACGAGCAGTACTTC. Protein: CASSRQGFSYEQYF.

The rearrangement joins TRBV11-3 to TRBJ2-4; 12 bases line up with TRBD1. With 1 base clipped from V and 3 bases from J, the junction kept 13 bases outside the gene matches. Germline CDR1 reads SGHNT; CDR2 reads YENEEA. The CDR3 runs to 20 residues. DNA for the CDR3: TGTGCCAGCAGCTTAGGGCCGGGACAGGGGGCCGTGTTTGGCAAAAACATTCAGTACTTC. It yields the protein CASSLGPGQGAVFGKNIQYF.

The chain carries TRBV6-1 and TRBJ2-7, with D perhaps TRBD1 or TRBD2 (5 bases each). The CDR3 has 15 amino acids. Germline assignment: CDR1 MNHNS and CDR2 SASEGT. Between the trimmed V and J ends, which lost 1 base and 2 bases, there was a span of 12 bases. The CDR3 is CASSEGAGTTYEQYF. CDR3 nucleotide sequence: TGTGCCAGCAGTGAAGGCGCCGGGACCACCTACGAGCAGTACTTC.

The rearrangement joins TRBV28 to TRBJ2-5; TRBD1 matches at 7 bases. The J call is uncertain, as TRBJ2-7 better fits the DNA end. Germline V gene sequence: CDR1 MDHEN, CDR2 SYDVKM. The CDR3 is 15 amino acids. The CDR3 region is CASSLDRDSSYEQYF. CDR3 sequence (DNA): TGTGCCAGCAGTTTGGATCGGGACAGCTCCTACGAGCAGTACTTC.

The chain joins TRBV27 to TRBJ1-2, with TRBD1 matching over 8 bases. This CDR3 contains 15 residues. Trimming cost V 7 bases and J 4 bases; bases outside gene matches: 11. The germline V gene encodes CDR1 MNHEY and CDR2 SMNVEV (reference sequence). CDR3: CASTRAGGRFYGYTF. CDR3 in DNA: TGTGCCAGCACCAGGGCAGGGGGCCGCTTCTATGGCTACACCTTC.

The chain joins TRBV6-6 to TRBJ2-5; D possibly uses TRBD1 or TRBD2 (5 bases each). Trimming removed 0 bases from V and 5 bases from J, with 10 bases in between. Germline V gene lookup returns CDR1 MNHNY and CDR2 SVGAGI (reference sequence). This CDR3 has 14 amino acids. As DNA, the CDR3 is TGTGCCAGCAGTTACTCGGCTTGGGGGGAGACCCAGTACTTC. It specifies CASSYSAWGETQYF.

V is TRBV4-1 and J is TRBJ2-5, with D possibly called TRBD1 or TRBD2 (5 bases each). V was trimmed by 4 bases and J by 2 bases, leaving 14 bases between them. Germline V lookup: CDR1 MGHRA, CDR2 YSYEKL. This CDR3 comprises 15 residues. The CDR3 coding sequence is TGCGCCAGCAGCCCTACCTTGAGGGGTCAAGAGACCCAGTACTTC. It specifies CASSPTLRGQETQYF.

The V call is TRBV30, the J call TRBJ2-3; the match to TRBD2 covers 13 bases. Losses at the gene ends were 0 bases for V and 1 base for J; bases not matched to a gene: 4. CDR3 size: 17 residues. From germline, CDR1 is GTSNPN and CDR2 SVGIG (reference sequence). Here the CDR3 DNA reads TGTGCCTGGAGTGTAGGACTAGCGGGAGTAGGCACAGATACGCAGTATTTT. This translates into CAWSVGLAGVGTDTQYF.